A single sample is the source of the 30 T cell receptor beta chains below, sequenced in a study of shared clonotypes between healthy human individuals. Naive CD8 populations comprised CD45RO-negative cells positively selected for CCR7, excluding terminally differentiated effector memory CD45RA+ cells. Repertoires were generated with immunoSEQ multiplex PCR, while TCRdb's copy carries only in-frame clones and drops some. The repertoire holds 1.5 million to 2.5 million clones, about 95% seen once, with less than 1.5% in the top ten. Sequencing was done on a sample of naive CD8+ T cells sorted from blood. Receptors were obtained from a man aged 18 to 35 in good health.

The rearrangement joins TRBV5-6 to TRBJ1-2, with D hard to call. V lost 4 bases, J lost 7 bases, and 8 bases lay in between. This CDR3 contains 11 residues. The germline V gene has CDR1 SGHDT and CDR2 YYEEEE. CDR3 DNA: TGTGCCAGCAGCGCGGACGGTGGCTACACCTTC. The encoded protein is CASSADGGYTF. Supplemented by reference TRBV5-6 and TRBJ1-2, the full variable domain reads DAGVTQSPTHLIKTRGQQVTLRCSPKSGHDTVSWYQQALGQGPQFIFQYYEEEERQRGNFPDRFSGHQFPNYSSELNVNALLLGDSALYLCASSADGGYTFGSGTRLTVV.

This clone is a singleton in its sample. The V gene is TRBV2, the J gene TRBJ1-1; D is ambiguous. The V gene lost 1 base and the J gene lost 7 bases, with 10 bases spanning the gap. This CDR3 spans 13 amino acids. Germline-derived CDR1 and CDR2 are SNHLY and FYNNEI. CDR3 in amino acids: CASSEGIGLEAFF. For the CDR3, the DNA is TGTGCCAGCAGTGAAGGTATAGGGCTTGAAGCTTTCTTT.

This clone appeared once. This chain connects TRBV7-9 to TRBJ1-1, with D unclear. V dropped 2 bases and J dropped 6 bases, with 7 bases sitting between them. The CDR3 is made up of 12 amino acids. Germline V gives CDR1 SEHNR, CDR2 FQNEAQ (reference sequence). CDR3 coding DNA: TGTGCCAGCAGCTTATGGTTAGCTGAAGCTTTCTTT. Translating gives CASSLWLAEAFF.

The chain recombines TRBV10-2 with TRBJ2-1; 9 bases match TRBD2. The V segment lost 5 bases and the J segment 8 bases; nucleotides outside the gene matches: 7. CDR3 size: 14 residues. CDR1 and CDR2 (germline): WSHSY, SAAADI. Here the CDR3 reads CASSQVAGEDEQFF. The DNA for the CDR3 is TGCGCCAGCAGTCAGGTAGCGGGAGAAGATGAGCAGTTCTTC.

The chain uses TRBV2 and TRBJ1-1, with D possibly matching TRBD1 (5 bases). Looked up from germline, CDR1 is SNHLY and CDR2 is FYNNEI. CDR3 size: 12 residues. Trimming shortened V by 10 bases and J by 1 base, and 10 bases separated the two germline ends. CDR3 nucleotides: TGTGCCACCAGGGTAGCGAACACTGAAGCTTTCTTT. It codes for CATRVANTEAFF.

The V gene is TRBV13, the J gene TRBJ1-6, with a weak D call TRBD1 (5 bases). This CDR3 has 14 amino acids. Deletions cut 3 bases from V and 8 bases from J, with 11 bases between. In germline, CDR1 is PRHDT, CDR2 FYEKMQ (reference sequence). CDR3 nucleotide sequence: TGTGCCAGCAGCTTGGGGACGGGTTATTCACCCCTCCACTTT. Translating it yields CASSLGTGYSPLHF.

The chain has TRBV7-3 and TRBJ2-3, with 8 nucleotides matching TRBD1. CDR3 length: 15 amino acids. V was pared by 2 bases and J by 0 bases, with 1 base of the junction left unmatched. Germline CDR1 SGHTA, CDR2 FQGTGA. CDR3 protein: CASSLQGASTDTQYF. The CDR3 DNA sequence: TGTGCCAGCAGCTTACAGGGGGCTAGCACAGATACGCAGTATTTT.

Comment on this clone: The same CDR3 is also encoded by other DNA sequences in this sample. V is TRBV13 and J is TRBJ2-7; D is possibly TRBD1 or TRBD2 (5 bases each). Trimming stripped 5 bases from V and 2 bases from J, with 10 bases between. CDR1 and CDR2 (germline): PRHDT, FYEKMQ (reference sequence). The CDR3 is made up of 13 amino acids. In DNA, the CDR3 is TGTGCCAGCAGCGGGGGTCGAGCCTACGAGCAGTACTTC. This codes for CASSGGRAYEQYF.

This rearrangement joins TRBV2 to TRBJ2-1, with 12 bases lining up with TRBD2. The CDR3 is 14 amino acids. V trimming: 8 bases; J trimming: 6 bases; junction bases outside the gene matches: 5. From germline, CDR1 is SNHLY and CDR2 FYNNEI. The CDR3 region is CASYALAGGNEQFF. CDR3 DNA sequence: TGTGCCAGCTACGCACTAGCGGGGGGCAATGAGCAGTTCTTC.

This clone was detected once. V is TRBV27 and J is TRBJ2-5, with D unresolved. The CDR3 consists of 12 residues. The germline V gene has CDR1 MNHEY and CDR2 SMNVEV (reference sequence). V lost 3 bases and J 4 bases, leaving 6 bases between the germline ends. In DNA form, the CDR3 reads TGTGCCAGCAGTTTCTCGGGAGAGACCCAGTACTTC. This encodes CASSFSGETQYF.

V and J are TRBV4-3 and TRBJ2-5; D is perhaps TRBD1 or TRBD2 (5 bases each). The CDR3 runs to 15 residues. The V end lost 1 base, the J end lost 5 bases, and 14 bases lay between the germline ends. Per the germline V gene, CDR1 is LGHNA and CDR2 is YSLEER. This CDR3 is CASSQVPGLGETQYF. DNA of the CDR3: TGCGCCAGCAGCCAAGTACCGGGGCTGGGCGAGACCCAGTACTTC.

This clone showed up just once. The chain employs TRBV6-1 and TRBJ2-1, with D perhaps matching TRBD1 or TRBD2 (7 bases each). Between the trimmed V and J ends, which lost 10 bases and 4 bases, there was a span of 17 bases. The CDR3 is 14 residues long. The germline V gene encodes CDR1 MNHNS and CDR2 SASEGT. In nucleotides, the CDR3 is TGTGCCACCACAGGGGCTAGCGGATACAATGAGCAGTTCTTC. Its translation is CATTGASGYNEQFF.

The chain carries TRBV7-8 and TRBJ1-5; D gene ambiguous. Trimming removed 5 bases at V and 4 bases at J, with 9 bases between. Germline CDR1 is SGHVS and CDR2 is FQNEAQ. The CDR3 runs to 13 residues. CDR3 in DNA: TGTGCCAGCAGCGAAAGCGTTAATCAGCCCCAGCATTTT. Its translation: CASSESVNQPQHF.

This chain connects TRBV9 to TRBJ2-2; 9 bases align to TRBD1. Germline-derived CDR1 and CDR2 are SGDLS and YYNGEE. V was pared by 0 bases and J by 8 bases, with 5 bases of the junction left unmatched. The CDR3 loop spans 15 amino acids. The CDR3 nucleotides are TGTGCCAGCAGCGTAGGGGACAGGGTTGGAGGGGAGCTGTTTTTT. Protein product: CASSVGDRVGGELFF.

V gene TRBV28 combines with J gene TRBJ1-5, with D unresolved. Germline V gives CDR1 MDHEN, CDR2 SYDVKM. V was trimmed by 8 bases and J by 5 bases, leaving 19 bases between them. This CDR3 is 15 amino acids long. The CDR3 protein is CASSSSTAGYQPQHF. CDR3 DNA sequence: TGTGCCAGCTCATCCTCGACGGCAGGTTATCAGCCCCAGCATTTT.

Points on this clone: The sample contains more than one DNA sequence encoding this CDR3. The chain recombines TRBV20-1 with TRBJ2-1, with D perhaps TRBD2 (5 bases). V was cut by 5 bases and J by 7 bases, with 6 bases left in between. Germline assignment: CDR1 DFQATT and CDR2 SNEGSKA (reference sequence). The CDR3 runs to 10 residues. CDR3 nucleotide sequence: TGCAGTGCTGGAGGAAATGAGCAGTTCTTC. This sequence encodes CSAGGNEQFF.

On this clone: This sample also contains other DNA sequences that code for the same CDR3. As DNA, the CDR3 is TGTGCCAGCAGCTTTTGGGGCTCCTACAATGAGCAGTTCTTC. Translating gives CASSFWGSYNEQFF. V usage is TRBV5-6 and J usage is TRBJ2-1, with D unclear. With 2 bases removed from V and 0 bases from J, the gap between germline ends came to 6 bases. This CDR3 has 14 residues. Germline V lookup: CDR1 SGHDT, CDR2 YYEEEE.

The V and J genes are TRBV4-1 and TRBJ2-5, with 9 bases lining up with TRBD2. This CDR3 contains 15 residues. CDR1 and CDR2 (germline): MGHRA, YSYEKL. V gave up 5 bases and J gave up 7 bases; unmatched junction bases: 11. The DNA for the CDR3 is TGCGCCAGCAGCTCCCCCCCCGCGGGGGGGGTGACCCAGTACTTC. Encoded protein: CASSSPPAGGVTQYF.

This chain joins TRBV4-1 and TRBJ1-4; D might be TRBD1 (6 bases). The CDR3 contains 15 residues. CDR1 is MGHRA and CDR2 is YSYEKL in the germline V gene. V was trimmed by 0 bases and J by 7 bases, leaving 12 bases between them. This CDR3 reads CASSQDPGEGEKLFF. In DNA, the CDR3 is TGCGCCAGCAGCCAAGATCCAGGGGAGGGTGAAAAACTGTTTTTT.

V is TRBV28 and J is TRBJ1-2, with D uncertain. The CDR3 consists of 12 residues. Germline V lookup: CDR1 MDHEN, CDR2 SYDVKM. Between the trimmed V and J ends, which lost 3 bases and 5 bases, there was a span of 7 bases. The CDR3 DNA sequence: TGTGCCAGCAGTTTGGCGACTTATGGCTACACCTTC. Residues: CASSLATYGYTF.

The gene calls are TRBV9 and TRBJ2-7; D remains unclear. The CDR3 is 14 amino acids. The germline CDR1 and CDR2 sequences are SGDLS and YYNGEE. With 0 bases removed from V and 2 bases from J, the gap between germline ends came to 9 bases. The CDR3 region has the DNA TGTGCCAGCAGCGTAGCTGACAATACCTACGAGCAGTACTTC. Amino acids: CASSVADNTYEQYF.

This sequence joins TRBV5-6 and TRBJ2-1, with 7 bases identical to TRBD1. Looked up from germline, CDR1 is SGHDT and CDR2 is YYEEEE. With V trimmed by 4 bases and J by 4 bases, 8 bases remained unmatched. The CDR3 totals 15 residues. The CDR3 reads CASSVDREAYNEQFF. CDR3 in DNA: TGTGCCAGCAGCGTTGACAGGGAAGCATACAATGAGCAGTTCTTC.

DNA of the CDR3: TGTGCCAGCAGCCAAGTCGGGGCAGGGGATGCTCAAGAGACCCAGTACTTC. The encoded protein is CASSQVGAGDAQETQYF. The rearrangement joins TRBV7-8 to TRBJ2-5; possibly TRBD1 for D (6 bases). The CDR3 spans 17 residues. V was cut by 5 bases and J by 2 bases, with 21 bases left in between. Looked up from germline, CDR1 is SGHVS and CDR2 is FQNEAQ.

This clone was seen a single time. In the same sample, other DNA sequences code for this CDR3. The gene calls are TRBV19 and TRBJ1-1; TRBD1 might be the D (5 bases). V lost 3 bases and J lost 3, with 8 bases in between. Germline V gene data show CDR1 as LNHDA and CDR2 as SQIVND (reference sequence). The CDR3 contains 13 residues. The CDR3 protein is CASSIQGDTEAFF. CDR3 DNA: TGTGCCAGTAGTATTCAGGGAGACACTGAAGCTTTCTTT.

V is TRBV19 and J is TRBJ2-7, with D uncertain. V was shortened by 5 bases and J by 3 bases, with 11 bases between the two germline ends. The germline V gene encodes CDR1 LNHDA and CDR2 SQIVND (reference sequence). The CDR3 contains 13 residues. The CDR3 here is CASSPEGDYEQYF. The CDR3 DNA sequence: TGTGCCAGTAGTCCCGAAGGAGACTACGAGCAGTACTTC.

The chain is built from TRBV9 and TRBJ1-2; TRBD1 aligns across 7 bases. The CDR3 consists of 19 residues. Germline-derived CDR1 and CDR2 are SGDLS and YYNGEE. V gave up 4 bases and J gave up 8 bases; unmatched junction bases: 26. The DNA of the CDR3 is TGTGCCAGCAGCCCCAGTGGTGGGGTGTTTTGGGACAGAGGGTCCGGCTACACCTTC. As protein: CASSPSGGVFWDRGSGYTF.

The V gene is TRBV27, the J gene TRBJ2-7; 9 bases are a match to TRBD1. Germline V gene sequence: CDR1 MNHEY, CDR2 SMNVEV (reference sequence). The junction had 5 bases not matched to a gene; V was cut back by 5 bases and J by 3 bases. This CDR3 comprises 14 residues. The CDR3 reads CASSVRQGDYEQYF. The CDR3 DNA reads TGTGCCAGCAGTGTCAGACAGGGGGACTACGAGCAGTACTTC.

The chain recombines TRBV5-1 with TRBJ2-1; TRBD2 aligns across 7 bases. The CDR3 spans 14 residues. Trimming at V came to 0 bases and at J to 7 bases, leaving 4 bases not matched to a gene. Germline CDR1 is SGHRS and CDR2 is YFSETQ. CDR3 protein: CASSLGEGRNEQFF. CDR3 coding DNA: TGCGCCAGCAGCTTGGGGGAGGGCCGGAATGAGCAGTTCTTC.

The chain carries TRBV6-5 and TRBJ2-7; 7 bases are shared with TRBD2. Germline assignment: CDR1 MNHEY and CDR2 SVGAGI. The V and J ends lost 0 bases and 4 bases, in that order; junction bases with no gene match: 6. This CDR3 is built from 15 residues. Here the CDR3 reads CASSYSEGREYEQYF. As DNA, the CDR3 is TGTGCCAGCAGTTACTCTGAGGGGCGGGAGTACGAGCAGTACTTC.

The genes are TRBV2 and TRBJ1-6, with D maybe TRBD1 (5 bases). Germline CDR1 SNHLY, CDR2 FYNNEI. The CDR3 is made up of 15 amino acids. The V end lost 2 bases, the J end lost 7 bases, and 12 bases lay between the germline ends. CDR3 sequence: CASSEPGPSNSPLHF. The CDR3 nucleotides read TGTGCCAGCAGTGAACCGGGGCCTTCAAATTCACCCCTCCACTTT.